These T cell receptor beta chains were read from a single sample in a study of blood T cell repertoires in COVID-19. Produced via immunoSEQ multiplex PCR; TCRdb's table is partial and in-frame only. This table has roughly 200,000 clones, more than 70% appearing once. The specimen was peripheral blood. These receptors were taken from a man aged 35 to 55 with active or convalescent COVID-19. Both conserved end residues are part of each CDR3. A D gene is named only where the DNA matches it firmly. Part of the rows lack a size; the others show once, few, many or a class for expanded clones.

j_gene | abundance | d_gene | v_gene | CDR3aa | CDR3nt
TRBJ1-2 | . | TRBD1 | TRBV3-1/TRBV3-2 | CATRQGASGYTF | TGTGCCACCCGACAGGGGGCGAGTGGCTACACCTTC
TRBJ1-3 | . | . | TRBV5-1 | CASSLDTVGGNTIYF | TGCGCCAGCAGCTTGGATACCGTTGGCGGAAACACCATATATTTT
TRBJ1-6 | . | . | TRBV2 | CASRGTRSPLHF | TGTGCCAGCAGGGGGACAAGATCCCCCCTCCACTTT
TRBJ1-3 | . | . | TRBV30 | CAWSGGTVGPNTIYF | TGTGCCTGGAGCGGCGGGACGGTTGGCCCAAACACCATATATTTT
TRBJ2-3 | . | . | TRBV11-2 | CASSPLVGGVTDTQYF | TGTGCCAGCAGCCCCCTGGTTGGGGGCGTCACAGATACGCAGTATTTT
TRBJ1-6 | few | . | TRBV7-9 | CAADGPYNSPLHF | TGTGCAGCGGACGGTCCGTATAATTCACCCCTCCACTTT
TRBJ1-2 | few | . | TRBV19 | CASRETGYGYTF | TGTGCCAGTAGGGAGACGGGCTATGGCTACACCTTC
TRBJ2-7 | few | TRBD2 | TRBV6-6 | CASSGTSGASSYEQYF | TGTGCCAGCAGTGGGACGAGCGGGGCTAGCTCCTACGAGCAGTACTTC
TRBJ1-6 | . | . | TRBV6-1 | CASSEIGAPGGSPLHF | TGTGCCAGCAGTGAAATTGGCGCACCTGGAGGTTCACCCCTCCACTTT
TRBJ1-5 | . | . | TRBV4-2 | CASSQVEGSDRKIRNQPQHF | TGTGCCAGCAGCCAAGTCGAGGGATCCGACCGAAAAATAAGAAATCAGCCCCAGCATTTT
TRBJ1-3 | few | . | TRBV10-3 | CAISRSVQGPSGNTIYF | TGTGCCATCAGTAGAAGCGTACAGGGCCCATCTGGAAACACCATATATTTT
TRBJ2-1 | . | . | TRBV7-9 | CASSLFRAPQADEQFF | TGTGCCAGCAGCTTGTTCAGGGCCCCGCAGGCGGATGAGCAGTTCTTC
TRBJ1-2 | . | . | TRBV27 | CASSLSRSVNGYTF | TGTGCCAGCAGTTTATCCCGTTCCGTAAATGGCTACACCTTC
TRBJ2-3 | . | TRBD1 | TRBV6-5 | CASRDRVLTDTQYF | TGTGCCAGCAGGGACAGGGTTTTAACAGATACGCAGTATTTT
TRBJ1-2 | . | TRBD1 | TRBV30 | CAWDVGQGSGYTF | TGTGCCTGGGACGTCGGACAGGGGAGCGGCTACACCTTC
TRBJ2-3 | . | . | TRBV5-1 | CASSPPTGDSDTQYF | TGCGCCAGCAGCCCCCCCACAGGGGACTCAGATACGCAGTATTTT
TRBJ2-1 | . | TRBD2 | TRBV6-6 | CASSYSGSGTYNEQFF | TGTGCCAGCAGTTACAGCGGGAGTGGGACCTACAATGAGCAGTTCTTC
TRBJ1-4 | few | TRBD1 | TRBV4-2 | CASSQTGGGTNEKLFF | TGTGCCAGCAGCCAGACAGGGGGGGGGACTAATGAAAAACTGTTTTTT
TRBJ2-5 | . | TRBD1 | TRBV7-3 | CASSLLQGAPKTQYF | TGTGCCAGCAGCTTATTACAGGGGGCGCCGAAGACCCAGTACTTC
TRBJ2-7 | . | TRBD2 | TRBV14 | CASSLDAGGSYYEQYF | TGTGCCAGCAGCCTTGATGCGGGAGGTAGCTACTATGAGCAGTACTTC
TRBJ1-6 | few | . | TRBV10-3 | CAISEQEGNSPLHF | TGTGCCATCAGTGAGCAGGAGGGAAATTCACCCCTCCACTTT
TRBJ1-2 | . | . | TRBV29-1 | CSVAGMHGYTF | TGCAGCGTTGCAGGCATGCATGGCTACACCTTC
TRBJ1-1 | . | TRBD1 | TRBV5-1 | CASSLTGAPTEAFF | TGCGCCAGCAGCTTAACAGGGGCGCCCACTGAAGCTTTCTTT
TRBJ2-2 | once | . | TRBV6-2/TRBV6-3 | CASSRSGTGELFF | TGTGCCAGCAGTCGATCGGGTACCGGGGAGCTGTTTTTT
TRBJ2-7 | . | . | TRBV7-2 | CASSSGGTGYGEQYF | TGTGCCAGCAGCTCCGGGGGGACAGGCTACGGGGAGCAGTACTTC
TRBJ1-2 | once | . | TRBV6-1 | CASTGTGENGYTF | TGTGCCAGCACCGGGACGGGAGAAAATGGCTACACCTTC
TRBJ2-7 | . | TRBD1 | TRBV27 | CASSLGTGFNEQYF | TGTGCCAGCAGTTTAGGGACAGGGTTCAACGAGCAGTACTTC